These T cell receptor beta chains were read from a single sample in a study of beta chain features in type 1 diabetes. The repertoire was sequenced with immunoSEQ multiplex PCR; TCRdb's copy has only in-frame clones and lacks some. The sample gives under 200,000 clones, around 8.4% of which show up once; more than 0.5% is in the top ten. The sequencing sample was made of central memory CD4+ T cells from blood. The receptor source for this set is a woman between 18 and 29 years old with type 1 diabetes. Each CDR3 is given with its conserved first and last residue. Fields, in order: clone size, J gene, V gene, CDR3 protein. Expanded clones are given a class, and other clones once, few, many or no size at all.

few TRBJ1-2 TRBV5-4 CASSDAQGSNYGYTF
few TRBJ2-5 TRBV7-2 CASSLRVQETQYF
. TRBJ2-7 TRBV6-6 CASNRGTSYEQYF
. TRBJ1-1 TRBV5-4 CASFSTQGNGEAFF
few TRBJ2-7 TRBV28 CASDSGFQGGYF
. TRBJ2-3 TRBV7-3 CASSRGGGQGTDTQYF
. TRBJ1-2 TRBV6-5 CASSGSPRTYGYTF
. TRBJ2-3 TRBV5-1 CASSFSGGGATDTQYF
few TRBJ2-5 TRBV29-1 CSVHRGQETQYF
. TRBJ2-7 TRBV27 CASSSKQGYTYEQYF
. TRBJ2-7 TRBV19 CASSRGGLAGGPSYEQYF
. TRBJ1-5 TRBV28 CASSTPGVGGQPQHF
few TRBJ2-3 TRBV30 CAVGAGVADTQYF
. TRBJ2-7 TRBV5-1 CASSPYELQRGYEQYF
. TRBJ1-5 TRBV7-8 CASSLATGNQPQHF
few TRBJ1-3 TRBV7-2 CASSDRGGNTIYF
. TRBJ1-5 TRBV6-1 CASSEALRGRSNQPQHF
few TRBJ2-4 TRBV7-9 CASSLASFNIQYF
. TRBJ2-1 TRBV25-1 CASSGSGWYNEQFF
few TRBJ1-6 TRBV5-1 CASRKDRGQKNSPLHF
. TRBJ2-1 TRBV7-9 CASSSPGRVNEQFF
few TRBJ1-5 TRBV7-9 CASSPGRSVRGPQHF
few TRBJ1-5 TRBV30 CAWSPRGQIMSNQPQHF
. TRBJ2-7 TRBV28 CASNRGAFPEQYF
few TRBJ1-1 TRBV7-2 CASSSPGGTEAFF
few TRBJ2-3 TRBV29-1 CSAGTGGLDTQYF
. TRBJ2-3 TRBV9 CASSQGAGTGGTDTQYF
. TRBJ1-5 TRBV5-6 CASSLRFGGNQPQHF
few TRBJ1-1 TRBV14 CASSPSGPGGAFF
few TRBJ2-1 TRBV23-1 CASSPSWPGNEQFF
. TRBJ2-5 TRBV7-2 CASSLRFQGETQYF
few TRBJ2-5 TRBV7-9 CASTWQQETQYF
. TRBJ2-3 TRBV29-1 CSVEDSTDTQYF
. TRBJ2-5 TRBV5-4 CASSTRDSPRETQYF
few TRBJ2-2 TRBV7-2 CASRRRDSVVGELFF
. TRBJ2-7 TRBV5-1 CASASGQSTYEQYF
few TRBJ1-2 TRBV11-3 CASSLESPRHTF
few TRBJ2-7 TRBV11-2 CASSFGGEVQQYF
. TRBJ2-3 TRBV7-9 CASSLASGETGTQYF
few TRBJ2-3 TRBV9 CASSVVMGGTDTQYF